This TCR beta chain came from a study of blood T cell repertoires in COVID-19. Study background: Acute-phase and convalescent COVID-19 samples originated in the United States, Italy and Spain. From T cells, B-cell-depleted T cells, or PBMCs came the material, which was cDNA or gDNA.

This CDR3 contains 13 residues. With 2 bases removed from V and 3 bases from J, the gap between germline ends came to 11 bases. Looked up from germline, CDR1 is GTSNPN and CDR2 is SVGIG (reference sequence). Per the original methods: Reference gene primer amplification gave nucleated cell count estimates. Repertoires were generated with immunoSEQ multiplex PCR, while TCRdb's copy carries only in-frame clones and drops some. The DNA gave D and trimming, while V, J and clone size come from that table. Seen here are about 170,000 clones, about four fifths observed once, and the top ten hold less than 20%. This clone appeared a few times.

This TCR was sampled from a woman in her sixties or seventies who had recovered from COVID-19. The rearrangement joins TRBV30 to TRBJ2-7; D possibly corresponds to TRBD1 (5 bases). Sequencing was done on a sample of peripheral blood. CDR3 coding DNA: TGTGCCTGGAGTCCCAGACAGTTCTACGAGCAGTACTTC. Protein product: CAWSPRQFYEQYF. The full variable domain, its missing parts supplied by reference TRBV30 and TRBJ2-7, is SQTIHQWPATLVQPVGSPLSLECTVEGTSNPNLYWYRQAAGRGLQLLFYSVGIGQISSEVPQNLSASRPQDRQFILSSKKLLLSDSGFYLCAWSPRQFYEQYFGPGTRLTVT.